By frequency in the sample, the clone carrying this T cell receptor (beta chain) is medium-sized. A universal primer site and UMIs were added as TCR cDNA was made by 5'RACE template switching. A single record per CDR3 protein comes from TCRdb applying MiXCR to the 5' RACE reads. The sample consists of fewer than 5,000 distinct CDR3 sequences, 6% to 8% of them appearing once. This sample was taken from a study of T cells after yellow fever vaccination. The J segment lost 5 bases and the V segment lost 1 base, leaving 5 bases of the junction unmatched. CDR1 and CDR2 from the germline V gene are MNHEY and SVGAGI. The CDR3 spans 15 residues.

The clonotype originates from a man aged 30-40 years who received the YFV17D yellow fever vaccine. The sample was PBMCs, either bulk or a sorted T-cell subset (CD4+, CD8+, memory, or dextramer-sorted; not recorded which), taken 15 days after the yellow fever booster vaccination. The chain recombines TRBV6-5 with TRBJ2-7; 10 bases fit TRBD2. CDR3 bases: TGTGCCAGCAGTTACTTCGCTAGCGGGAGTAACGAGCAGTACTTC. This translates into CASSYFASGSNEQYF.